Presented here are 2 T cell receptor beta chains from one specimen sequenced in a study of cytomegalovirus exposure and HLA in healthy donors. Primers included in the PCR were 60 Vbeta and 13 Jbeta primers. Profiling relied on immunoSEQ multiplex PCR, and the TCRdb table lists in-frame clones only, not all of them. This table has 90,000 to 120,000 clones, roughly 69% appearing once. Material for sequencing was PBMCs. The receptors derive from a man aged 25-40 years in good health and CMV-seropositive.

The chain recombines TRBV7-3 with TRBJ1-3; D call uncertain. The CDR3 is 13 residues long. Germline V gene sequence: CDR1 SGHTA, CDR2 FQGTGA. V lost 1 base, J lost 4 bases, and 5 bases lay in between. The CDR3 spells CASSLIQGNTIYF. CDR3 DNA sequence: TGTGCCAGCAGCTTAATTCAGGGAAACACCATATATTTT. Using reference TRBV7-3 and TRBJ1-3 for the parts outside the CDR3, the full variable domain is GAGVSQTPSNKVTEKGKYVELRCDPISGHTALYWYRQSLGQGPEFLIYFQGTGAADDSGLPNDRFFAVRPEGSVSTLKIQRTERGDSAVYLCASSLIQGNTIYFGEGSWLTVV.

The V and J genes are TRBV11-3 and TRBJ2-1; 9 positions agree with TRBD1. The CDR3 totals 16 residues. Germline V gene data show CDR1 as SGHNT and CDR2 as YENEEA. The trim removed 5 bases at V and 6 bases at J, leaving 11 bases unmatched. CDR3 loop: CASSVTPGQGGNEQFF. The CDR3 DNA follows: TGTGCCAGCAGCGTCACCCCGGGACAGGGAGGCAATGAGCAGTTCTTC.